This entry lists 13 T cell receptor beta chains sequenced from one sample in a study of T-cell reconstitution after alpha-beta-depleted transplantation in children. Preparing the TCRbeta library involved the use of unique molecular identifiers. TCRdb ran MiXCR on the PCR reads and lists one entry per CDR3 protein. This sample has 550,000 to 600,000 distinct CDR3 sequences, with roughly 23% found just once. The source was PBMCs, mostly from graft donor cells, collected 360 days after TCRalphabeta/CD19-depleted stem cell transplant. The source is a boy in the first two years of life who had a stem cell transplant for acute myeloid leukemia, so the T cells may come from the graft donor.

This clonotype was found a few times. J is TRBJ2-6 and V is TRBV13, with a tentative D call TRBD2 (5 bases). The CDR3 contains 16 residues. V lost 10 bases and J 0 bases, leaving 16 bases between the germline ends. CDR1 is PRHDT and CDR2 is FYEKMQ in the germline V gene (reference sequence). The CDR3: CATRRRSDSGANVLTF. In DNA form, the CDR3 reads TGTGCCACCAGGAGGAGATCGGACTCTGGGGCCAACGTCCTGACTTTC. The complete variable domain, with remaining parts taken from reference TRBV13 and TRBJ2-6, reads AAGVIQSPRHLIKEKRETATLKCYPIPRHDTVYWYQQGPGQDPQFLISFYEKMQSDKGSIPDRFSAQQFSDYHSELNMSSLELGDSALYFCATRRRSDSGANVLTFGAGSRLTVL.

This chain uses TRBV9 with TRBJ2-6; D call uncertain. The CDR3 consists of 16 residues. Trimming removed 0 bases at V and 0 bases at J, with 7 bases between. Germline loops: CDR1 SGDLS, CDR2 YYNGEE. The DNA of the CDR3 is TGTGCCAGCAGCGTAGGTCGGCCCTCTGGGGCCAACGTCCTGACTTTC. Translating gives CASSVGRPSGANVLTF.

This clonotype has at least ten counts. In DNA form, the CDR3 reads TGTGCCAGCAAGACCGAGTATACGCAGTATTTT. This gives the protein CASKTEYTQYF. This chain links TRBV6-2 or TRBV6-3 with TRBJ2-3; the D is unclear. In germline, CDR1 is MNHEY, CDR2 SVGEGT. This CDR3 is built from 11 residues. Trimming shortened V by 7 bases and J by 7 bases, and 9 bases separated the two germline ends.

In its sample, this clonotype was seen a few times. This chain connects TRBV12-3 or TRBV12-4 to TRBJ1-5; a weak D match, TRBD1 (6 bases). The V end lost 3 bases, the J end lost 9 bases, and 18 bases lay between the germline ends. The CDR3 runs to 15 residues. The CDR3 sequence: CASSFALQGSLPQHF. CDR3 DNA: TGTGCCAGCAGTTTCGCGTTACAGGGTTCTCTGCCCCAGCATTTT.

This clonotype was counted only a few times. The chain employs TRBV4-2 and TRBJ2-3, with D perhaps TRBD2 (6 bases). Germline V gene data show CDR1 as LGHNA and CDR2 as YNFKEQ. With 0 bases removed from V and 3 bases from J, the gap between germline ends came to 13 bases. CDR3 length: 16 amino acids. CDR3 in amino acids: CASSQDPGGRTDTQYF. DNA of the CDR3: TGTGCCAGCAGCCAAGATCCCGGAGGGAGGACAGATACGCAGTATTTT.

The V call is TRBV27, the J call TRBJ2-1; 7 bases are a match to TRBD1. Germline CDR1 is MNHEY and CDR2 is SMNVEV (reference sequence). CDR3 length: 15 amino acids. J lost 5 bases, V lost 0 bases, and 4 bases had no gene match. The CDR3 DNA sequence: TGTGCCAGCAGTTTATCAGGGGGCCGAAACAATGAGCAGTTCTTC. It translates to CASSLSGGRNNEQFF.

The chain recombines TRBV7-2 with TRBJ1-2; 7 bases align to TRBD1. V lost 3 bases and J lost 3; bases outside the gene matches: 4. This CDR3 comprises 14 residues. In germline, CDR1 is SGHTA, CDR2 FQGNSA. The CDR3 DNA reads as TGTGCCAGCAGCTTCTGGCAGGGGGACTATGGCTACACCTTC. Translating it yields CASSFWQGDYGYTF.

Note on this clonotype: A single base separates this from a much larger clone, so it may be a read error. This rearrangement joins TRBV5-1 to TRBJ2-5; D is unclear. The CDR3 is 14 residues long. Germline CDR1 reads SGHRS; CDR2 reads YFSETQ. Trimming took off 6 bases at V and 7 bases at J, with 19 bases between the two ends. In DNA, the CDR3 is TGCGCCAGCAACTGGGCTGAGGTCGCTGGGACCCAGTACTTC. This codes for CASNWAEVAGTQYF.

The sample holds a few counts of this clonotype. V is TRBV12-3 or TRBV12-4 and J is TRBJ2-1, with TRBD2 identical over 10 bases. After removal of 4 bases from V and 1 base from J, the junction contained 4 bases not matched to a gene. The CDR3 covers 16 residues. The CDR3 spells CASSSNSGGSYNEQFF. CDR3 nucleotide sequence: TGTGCCAGCAGTTCCAATAGCGGGGGGTCCTACAATGAGCAGTTCTTC.

This chain uses TRBV4-3 with TRBJ1-2; D may be TRBD1 (5 bases). The length of the CDR3 is 13 residues. The germline V gene has CDR1 LGHNA and CDR2 YSLEER. V lost 4 bases to trimming and J lost 3 bases, with 9 bases between them. The CDR3: CASSRGTDYGYTF. The CDR3, as DNA: TGCGCCAGCAGCCGTGGGACCGACTATGGCTACACCTTC.

This clonotype was seen many times. This rearrangement joins TRBV5-6 to TRBJ2-3, with D maybe TRBD1 (6 bases). V was shortened by 0 bases and J by 1 base, with 12 bases between the two germline ends. Germline loops: CDR1 SGHDT, CDR2 YYEEEE. This CDR3 spans 16 amino acids. The DNA for the CDR3 is TGTGCCAGCAGCTTGGGCGCAGGGGTGGGCACAGATACGCAGTATTTT. Protein product: CASSLGAGVGTDTQYF. The full variable domain, completed using reference TRBV5-6 and TRBJ2-3, is DAGVTQSPTHLIKTRGQQVTLRCSPKSGHDTVSWYQQALGQGPQFIFQYYEEEERQRGNFPDRFSGHQFPNYSSELNVNALLLGDSALYLCASSLGAGVGTDTQYFGPGTRLTVL.

The genes are TRBV4-2 and TRBJ1-3; tentative D call: TRBD1 (5 bases). The CDR3 is 17 residues long. The V gene's germline CDR1 is LGHNA and CDR2 YNFKEQ. With 0 bases removed from V and 0 bases from J, the gap between germline ends came to 12 bases. The CDR3 loop is CASSQEQPTASGNTIYF. As DNA, the CDR3 is TGTGCCAGCAGCCAAGAGCAGCCGACAGCCTCTGGAAACACCATATATTTT.

The chain has TRBV2 and TRBJ1-5; D gene uncertain. Germline V lookup: CDR1 SNHLY, CDR2 FYNNEI. Between the trimmed V and J ends, which lost 2 bases and 7 bases, there was a span of 24 bases. CDR3 length: 18 residues. CDR3 sequence (DNA): TGTGCCAGCAGTGAACCCTCCTGGGAGGGATGGGTAGGGCAGCCCCAGCATTTT. It specifies CASSEPSWEGWVGQPQHF. The full variable domain, with the rest looked up from reference TRBV2 and TRBJ1-5, is EPEVTQTPSHQVTQMGQEVILRCVPISNHLYFYWYRQILGQKVEFLVSFYNNEISEKSEIFDDQFSVERPDGSNFTLKIRSTKLEDSAMYFCASSEPSWEGWVGQPQHFGDGTRLSIL.